The next 13 T cell receptor beta chains were all read from a single sample in a study of T cell changes during pregnancy in multiple sclerosis. The method was immunoSEQ multiplex PCR; TCRdb's version includes in-frame clones alone and lacks a portion of them. There are about 44,000 clones in the sample; 85% to 95% occur only once, and about 1.5% lies in the top ten. The specimen sequenced was peripheral blood. The origin of the receptors is a female donor with multiple sclerosis, enrolled in a pregnancy study.

J is TRBJ2-3 and V is TRBV4-1; TRBD2 matches 7 bases. V was pared by 3 bases and J by 7 bases, with 7 bases of the junction left unmatched. The germline CDR1 and CDR2 sequences are MGHRA and YSYEKL. The CDR3 covers 14 residues. The CDR3 DNA reads as TGCGCCAGCAGCCAGGGGGGGGGAACACATACGCAGTATTTT. This translates into CASSQGGGTHTQYF.

The chain is built from TRBV4-3 and TRBJ2-1, with D hard to call. Germline CDR1 reads LGHNA; CDR2 reads YSLEER. The V end lost 1 base, the J end lost 3 bases, and 7 bases lay between the germline ends. This CDR3 is 14 amino acids long. The CDR3 DNA reads as TGCGCCAGCAGCCAAGTCACGGGCTACAATGAGCAGTTCTTC. This codes for CASSQVTGYNEQFF.

This clone appeared a single time. This sequence joins TRBV5-4 and TRBJ2-7; 11 positions match TRBD2. The CDR3 extends over 17 amino acids. The V gene end was trimmed by 5 bases and the J gene end by 6 bases; junction bases not matched to a gene: 16. Germline-derived CDR1 and CDR2 are SGHNT and YYREEE (reference sequence). The CDR3 spells CASSKPGPLAGETEQYF. CDR3 DNA sequence: TGTGCCAGCAGTAAACCAGGGCCACTAGCGGGAGAGACCGAGCAGTACTTC. Filled out from reference TRBV5-4 and TRBJ2-7, the complete variable domain reads ETGVTQSPTHLIKTRGQQVTLRCSSQSGHNTVSWYQQALGQGPQFIFQYYREEENGRGNFPPRFSGLQFPNYSSELNVNALELDDSALYLCASSKPGPLAGETEQYFGPGTRLTVT.

The genes are TRBV30 and TRBJ2-7; TRBD1 agrees at 10 bases. CDR1 is GTSNPN and CDR2 is SVGIG in the germline V gene (reference sequence). Unmatched junction bases numbered 5, after V lost 2 bases and J lost 1 base. The CDR3 extends over 15 amino acids. The CDR3 is CAWSPLGQGSYEQYF. CDR3 nucleotide sequence: TGTGCCTGGAGTCCTTTGGGACAGGGGTCCTACGAGCAGTACTTC.

V is TRBV5-6 and J is TRBJ2-1, with 10 bases matching TRBD1. The CDR3 runs to 16 residues. CDR1 and CDR2 from the germline V gene are SGHDT and YYEEEE. V lost 4 bases, J lost 5 bases, and 9 bases stayed unmatched. The CDR3 sequence is CASSPLGQGINNEQFF. Written as DNA, the CDR3 is TGTGCCAGCAGCCCCCTGGGACAGGGGATAAACAATGAGCAGTTCTTC. The complete variable domain, with remaining parts taken from reference TRBV5-6 and TRBJ2-1, reads DAGVTQSPTHLIKTRGQQVTLRCSPKSGHDTVSWYQQALGQGPQFIFQYYEEEERQRGNFPDRFSGHQFPNYSSELNVNALLLGDSALYLCASSPLGQGINNEQFFGPGTRLTVL.

The chain couples TRBV5-1 to TRBJ2-1; 11 positions agree with TRBD2. The germline V gene has CDR1 SGHRS and CDR2 YFSETQ. The CDR3 has 16 residues. V was clipped by 4 bases and J by 7 bases; unmatched bases: 10. CDR3 bases: TGCGCCAGCAGCGTAACTAGCGGGAGTACCGGGAATGAGCAGTTCTTC. This codes for CASSVTSGSTGNEQFF.

This clone was detected only once. Written as DNA, the CDR3 is TGTGCCAGCAGTGAACGGGTCGCAGATACGCAGTATTTT. This gives the protein CASSERVADTQYF. The gene calls are TRBV6-1 and TRBJ2-3; D gene unclear. Trimming stripped 2 bases from V and 4 bases from J, with 7 bases between. Germline V gene sequence: CDR1 MNHNS, CDR2 SASEGT. This CDR3 has 13 residues.

The genes are TRBV2 and TRBJ2-2; D ambiguous. The CDR3 has 13 residues. Looked up from germline, CDR1 is SNHLY and CDR2 is FYNNEI. The V and J ends lost 3 bases and 6 bases respectively, with 8 bases between them. CDR3 nucleotide sequence: TGTGCCAGCAGTGATCTCTCCCCCGGGGAGCTGTTTTTT. It yields the protein CASSDLSPGELFF.

The chain employs TRBV7-9 and TRBJ2-1, with D uncertain. Germline V gene lookup returns CDR1 SEHNR and CDR2 FQNEAQ (reference sequence). The CDR3 extends over 14 amino acids. The V end lost 5 bases, the J end lost 7 bases, and 15 bases lay between the germline ends. The DNA for the CDR3 is TGTGCCAGCAGCGAACACCCTCTGGGGAATGAGCAGTTCTTC. It codes for CASSEHPLGNEQFF.

The chain links TRBV4-1 to TRBJ2-5; D tentatively fits TRBD1 or TRBD2 (5 bases each). V was trimmed by 2 bases and J by 2 bases, leaving 12 bases between them. This CDR3 contains 15 residues. Germline V gene data show CDR1 as MGHRA and CDR2 as YSYEKL. CDR3 sequence reads: CASSQKGTLQETQYF. The DNA for the CDR3 is TGCGCCAGCAGCCAAAAGGGGACCCTACAAGAGACCCAGTACTTC.

This chain connects TRBV7-9 to TRBJ2-1, with D perhaps matching TRBD2 (6 bases). Trimming stripped 4 bases from V and 9 bases from J, with 16 bases between. Germline loops: CDR1 SEHNR, CDR2 FQNEAQ (reference sequence). The length of the CDR3 is 14 residues. This chain's CDR3 is CASSSVGLPLEQFF. Written as DNA, the CDR3 is TGTGCCAGCAGCTCCGTGGGACTCCCTCTTGAGCAGTTCTTC.

The chain is built from TRBV5-1 and TRBJ2-2, with D tentatively TRBD2 (5 bases). The CDR3 runs to 16 residues. From germline, CDR1 is SGHRS and CDR2 YFSETQ. V lost 1 base to trimming and J lost 5 bases, with 15 bases between them. CDR3 nucleotide sequence: TGCGCCAGCAGCTTGCTCCTTCTAGCCGAGACCGGGGAGCTGTTTTTT. Translating gives CASSLLLLAETGELFF.

The chain couples TRBV5-1 to TRBJ2-7; 8 bases are shared with TRBD2. The CDR3 contains 14 residues. Per germline, CDR1 SGHRS and CDR2 YFSETQ. The V segment lost 4 bases and the J segment 1 base; nucleotides outside the gene matches: 4. CDR3 nucleotides: TGCGCCAGCAGCCCGGGACTAGATTCCTACGAGCAGTACTTC. Amino acids: CASSPGLDSYEQYF. The entire variable domain, with the rest obtained from reference TRBV5-1 and TRBJ2-7, is as follows: KAGVTQTPRYLIKTRGQQVTLSCSPISGHRSVSWYQQTPGQGLQFLFEYFSETQRNKGNFPGRFSGRQFSNSRSEMNVSTLELGDSALYLCASSPGLDSYEQYFGPGTRLTVT.